Following are 10 T cell receptor beta chains from one sample sequenced in a study of cytomegalovirus exposure and HLA in healthy donors. Amplification used 60 Vbeta primers and 13 Jbeta primers. The repertoire was sequenced with immunoSEQ multiplex PCR; TCRdb's copy has only in-frame clones and lacks some. Listed are some 60,000 clones; 3.5% to 4% falls within the top ten. Sequencing used PBMCs. The receptors derive from a male donor in good health and CMV-seronegative.

V gene TRBV7-2 combines with J gene TRBJ2-7; no reliable D call. Between the trimmed V and J ends, which lost 2 bases and 2 bases, there was a span of 13 bases. The CDR3 is made up of 15 amino acids. CDR1 SGHTA and CDR2 FQGNSA come from the germline V gene. Here the CDR3 DNA reads TGTGCCAGCAGCTTAAGGCGTACAGCCGCCTACGAGCAGTACTTC. Translated: CASSLRRTAAYEQYF.

The chain has TRBV9 and TRBJ1-4; possible D gene TRBD1, 5 bases. Looked up from germline, CDR1 is SGDLS and CDR2 is YYNGEE. The CDR3 is 14 residues long. Trimming stripped 4 bases from V and 4 bases from J, with 11 bases between. The CDR3 sequence is CASSRDSLNEKLFF. The CDR3 nucleotides read TGTGCCAGCAGCCGAGACAGTCTTAATGAAAAACTGTTTTTT.

The rearrangement links TRBV7-6 to TRBJ2-5; 7 bases line up with TRBD1. CDR1 and CDR2 from the germline V gene are SGHVS and FNYEAQ. V gave up 7 bases and J gave up 3 bases; unmatched junction bases: 8. This CDR3 spans 14 amino acids. CDR3 DNA: TGTGCCAGCAACACCGGGACAGTCGAAGAGACCCAGTACTTC. Amino acid sequence: CASNTGTVEETQYF.

This chain joins TRBV5-1 and TRBJ2-7; the D gene is possibly TRBD1 (6 bases). This CDR3 spans 13 amino acids. CDR1 SGHRS and CDR2 YFSETQ come from the germline V gene. Trimming took off 3 bases at V and 3 bases at J, with 10 bases between the two ends. The CDR3 DNA sequence: TGCGCCAGCAGCTCGGACAGTTACTACGAGCAGTACTTC. This translates into CASSSDSYYEQYF.

The rearrangement joins TRBV11-2 to TRBJ2-3; 7 positions match TRBD2. Germline loops: CDR1 SGHAT, CDR2 FQNNGV. The CDR3 loop spans 12 amino acids. V trimming: 5 bases; J trimming: 10 bases; junction bases outside the gene matches: 6. Here the CDR3 DNA reads TGTGCCAGCAGCGGGACTACTGTTCCGCAGTATTTT. Its protein is CASSGTTVPQYF.

The chain is built from TRBV12-5 and TRBJ2-3; 11 bases agree with TRBD2. The CDR3 extends over 14 amino acids. The germline gives CDR1 LGHNT, CDR2 FRNRAP. The J segment lost 4 bases and the V segment lost 9 bases, leaving 6 bases of the junction unmatched. The CDR3 region is CASVAGGRADTQYF. CDR3 nucleotides: TGTGCTAGCGTAGCGGGGGGGCGGGCAGATACGCAGTATTTT.

The chain is built from TRBV6-5 and TRBJ1-1, with 9 nucleotides matching TRBD1. Germline V lookup: CDR1 MNHEY, CDR2 SVGAGI. V shed 5 bases, J shed 5 bases, and the junction held 6 bases outside the gene matches. The CDR3 covers 14 residues. The CDR3 spells CASSTGQGTTEAFF. DNA for the CDR3: TGTGCCAGCAGTACCGGACAGGGGACGACTGAAGCTTTCTTT.

To note about this clone: Germline is not matched at one junction end, which may reflect a read error. This chain uses TRBV5-1 with TRBJ2-1; D is possibly TRBD2 (5 bases). CDR1 is SGHRS and CDR2 is YFSETQ in the germline V gene. The CDR3 runs 17 residues. The CDR3 region has the DNA TGCGCCAGCAGCCGGGAATTCAGTCTCAACTCCGACAATGAGCAGTTCTTC. The encoded protein is CASSREFSLNSDNEQFF.

V and J are TRBV27 and TRBJ2-7; D is ambiguous. Germline lookup yields CDR1 MNHEY and CDR2 SMNVEV (reference sequence). V was shortened by 0 bases and J by 0 bases, with 6 bases between the two germline ends. This CDR3 comprises 14 residues. CDR3: CASSLSQVSYEQYF. For the CDR3, the DNA is TGTGCCAGCAGTTTATCTCAGGTCTCCTACGAGCAGTACTTC.

The gene calls are TRBV6-1 and TRBJ1-2, with D perhaps TRBD1 (6 bases). CDR3 length: 14 residues. Per germline, CDR1 MNHNS and CDR2 SASEGT. With 1 base removed from V and 4 bases from J, the gap between germline ends came to 10 bases. As DNA, the CDR3 is TGTGCCAGCAGTGAAGATTGGGGGCCCTATGGCTACACCTTC. It codes for CASSEDWGPYGYTF.